Described below is a single T cell receptor beta chain sequence and its context. As yet, its antigen is unknown. The data are from a study of cytomegalovirus exposure and HLA in healthy donors. Study results and limitations: Overall, around 160 TCR beta chains were annotated as cytomegalovirus-associated. Immune exposure information available was restricted to CMV serostatus.

The CDR3 spans 15 residues. Germline loops: CDR1 SGHNT, CDR2 YYREEE (reference sequence). V gave up 5 bases and J gave up 3 bases, with 18 bases separating them. The PCR ran on 60 Vbeta and 13 Jbeta primers. Profiled with immunoSEQ multiplex PCR; TCRdb holds only in-frame clones, not every one. Among 150,000 to 200,000 clones listed, 80% to 85% were seen once. Healthy bone marrow donors made up the donor group. The clonotype comes from a woman aged 30 to 39 in good health and CMV-seronegative. V is TRBV5-4 and J is TRBJ2-7, with D perhaps matching TRBD1 (6 bases). The specimen was PBMCs. The CDR3 sequence: CASSSGPLGGYEQYF. The CDR3, as DNA: TGTGCCAGCAGTTCCGGACCTTTAGGGGGCTACGAGCAGTACTTC.